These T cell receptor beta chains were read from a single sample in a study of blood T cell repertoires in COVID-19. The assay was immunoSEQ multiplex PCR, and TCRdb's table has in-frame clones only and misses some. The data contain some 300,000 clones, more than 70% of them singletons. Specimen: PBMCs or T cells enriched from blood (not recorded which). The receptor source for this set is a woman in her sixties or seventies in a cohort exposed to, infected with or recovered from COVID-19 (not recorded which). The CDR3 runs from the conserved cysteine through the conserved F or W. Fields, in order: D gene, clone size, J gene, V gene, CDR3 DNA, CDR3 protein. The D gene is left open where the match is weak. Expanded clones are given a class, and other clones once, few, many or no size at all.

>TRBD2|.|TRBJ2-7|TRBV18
TGTGCCAGCTCCCTCAGCGGGAAGCCCTACGAGCAGTACTTC
CASSLSGKPYEQYF
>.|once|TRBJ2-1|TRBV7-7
TGTGCTAGCAGCTTAGGGGCAGGGCTATACAATGAGCAGTTCTTC
CASSLGAGLYNEQFF
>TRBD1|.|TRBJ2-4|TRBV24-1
TGTGCCACCAGTGACTTCTTAGACAGGGGGCAGGTAGAGGAGTACTTC
CATSDFLDRGQVEEYF
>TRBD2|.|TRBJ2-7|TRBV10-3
TGTGCCGTTCGGACTAGCGCCTCCTACGAGCAGTACTTC
CAVRTSASYEQYF
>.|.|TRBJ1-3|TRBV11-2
TGTGCCAGCAGCCGACAGCCGGGGGACACCATATATTTT
CASSRQPGDTIYF
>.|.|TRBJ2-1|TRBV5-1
TGCGCCAGCAGCTTGGCGGGGAGCAATGAGCAGTTCTTC
CASSLAGSNEQFF
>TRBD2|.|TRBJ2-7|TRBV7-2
TGTGCCAGCAGCAGCACCGGGACTAGTTACTACGAGCAGTACTTC
CASSSTGTSYYEQYF
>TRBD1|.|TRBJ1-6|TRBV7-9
TGTGCCAGCAGCTTGGCGACAGGGGGGCGTTCACCCCTCCACTTT
CASSLATGGRSPLHF
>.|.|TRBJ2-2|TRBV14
TGTGCCAGCAGCCAAGACCTCCTGAACACCGGGGAGCTGTTTTTT
CASSQDLLNTGELFF
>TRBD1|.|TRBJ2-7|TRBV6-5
TGTGCCAGCAGACAGGGGAACTACGAGCAGTACTTC
CASRQGNYEQYF
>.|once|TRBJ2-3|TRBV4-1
TGCGCCAGCAGCCAAGCGGGGGGCCCCACAGATACGCAGTATTTT
CASSQAGGPTDTQYF
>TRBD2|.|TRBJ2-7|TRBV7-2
TGTGCCAGCAGCCTGACTAGCGGGCCTACCTACGAGCAGTACTTC
CASSLTSGPTYEQYF
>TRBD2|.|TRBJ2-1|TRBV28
TGTGCCAGCAGTCCCCATGATGGCGGGAGGGAGAATGAGCAGTTCTTC
CASSPHDGGRENEQFF
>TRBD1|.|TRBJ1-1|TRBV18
TGTGCCAGCTCACGGCAACCGGGACAGGGCATAGATACTGAAGCTTTCTTT
CASSRQPGQGIDTEAFF
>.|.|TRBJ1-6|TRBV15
TGTGCCACCAGCAGAGATAGGCAGGGCTATTCACCCCTCCACTTT
CATSRDRQGYSPLHF
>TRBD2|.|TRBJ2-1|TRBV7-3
TGTGCCAGCAGCTTAAGGCCTAGCGGGTTCTCCAATGAGCAGTTCTTC
CASSLRPSGFSNEQFF
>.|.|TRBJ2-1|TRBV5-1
TGCGCCAGCAGCTTGGGACTAGGGTCCTACAATGAGCAGTTCTTC
CASSLGLGSYNEQFF
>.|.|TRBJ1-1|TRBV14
TGTGCCAGCAGCCAAGACTTAAACACTGAAGCTTTCTTT
CASSQDLNTEAFF
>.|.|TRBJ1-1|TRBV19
TGTGCCAGTAGTATTCGAAGTAGGAGCACTGAAGCTTTCTTT
CASSIRSRSTEAFF
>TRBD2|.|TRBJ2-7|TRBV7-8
TGTGCCAGCAGCTTCGGTCTAGCGGTACTTTACGAGCAGTACTTC
CASSFGLAVLYEQYF
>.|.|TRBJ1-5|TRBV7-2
TGTGCCAGCAGTTGGCGCGGGGGAAGCAATCAGCCCCAGCATTTT
CASSWRGGSNQPQHF
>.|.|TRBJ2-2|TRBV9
TGTGCCAGCAGCGCCCCCTTGGGAGGGACAAACACCGGGGAGCTGTTTTTT
CASSAPLGGTNTGELFF
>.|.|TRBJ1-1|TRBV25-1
TGTGCCAGCAGTGATCCCCACGTTGGGGGGGGCACTGAAGCTTTCTTT
CASSDPHVGGGTEAFF
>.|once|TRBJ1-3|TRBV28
TGTGCCAGCAGTTCCCGAAGAGGGGGAAACACCATATATTTT
CASSSRRGGNTIYF
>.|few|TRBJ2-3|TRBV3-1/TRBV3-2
TGTGCCAGCAGCCAAGTCACGGTTTCGTGGTACACAGATACGCAGTATTTT
CASSQVTVSWYTDTQYF
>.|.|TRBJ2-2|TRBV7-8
TGTGCCAGCAGCCCCAGGGGATCGAACACCGGGGAGCTGTTTTTT
CASSPRGSNTGELFF
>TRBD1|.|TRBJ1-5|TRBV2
TGTGCCAGCAGTGGAGGGACAGCTATCAATCAGCCCCAGCATTTT
CASSGGTAINQPQHF
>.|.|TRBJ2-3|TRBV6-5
TGTGCCAGCAGTTACCTCTACAGCCGTCCAGATACGCAGTATTTT
CASSYLYSRPDTQYF
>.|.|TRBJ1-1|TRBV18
TGTGCCAGCTCACCAGGGGGGTCGGACACTGAAGCTTTCTTT
CASSPGGSDTEAFF
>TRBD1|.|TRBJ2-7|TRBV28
TGTGCCAGCAGTGGCCGGACAGGGGTAGGCGAGCAGTACTTC
CASSGRTGVGEQYF
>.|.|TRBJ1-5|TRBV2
TGTGCCAGCAGTGAACACATTAGCAATCAGCCCCAGCATTTT
CASSEHISNQPQHF
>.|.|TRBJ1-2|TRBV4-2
TGTGCCAGCAGCCAAGATAGAGACCTAGCTAACTATGGCTACACCTTC
CASSQDRDLANYGYTF
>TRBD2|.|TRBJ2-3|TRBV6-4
TGTGCCAGCAGTAAACTAGCGGGAGCAAATACGCAGTATTTT
CASSKLAGANTQYF
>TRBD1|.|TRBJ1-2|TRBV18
TGTGCCAGCTCACCGGACAGGGACACTGGCTACACCTTC
CASSPDRDTGYTF
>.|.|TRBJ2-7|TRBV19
TGTGCCACCGCCCTGGGACATTTATACGAGCAGTACTTC
CATALGHLYEQYF
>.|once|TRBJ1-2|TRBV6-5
TGTGCCAGCAGTAAAACAGGCGGATTCCCTGGCTACACCTTC
CASSKTGGFPGYTF
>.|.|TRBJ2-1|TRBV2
TGTGCCAGCAGTAGGGGCTCCTACAATGAGCAGTTCTTC
CASSRGSYNEQFF
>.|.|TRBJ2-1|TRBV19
TGTGCCAGTAGGCTACAGGGAGGGCTAGCTTCTTCCTACAATGAGCAGTTCTTC
CASRLQGGLASSYNEQFF
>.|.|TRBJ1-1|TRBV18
TGTGCCAGCTCAGGGTATGAGGGAGATGAAGCTTTCTTT
CASSGYEGDEAFF
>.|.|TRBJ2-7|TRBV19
TGTGCCAGTAGTATAGATAAGAGGCCCATCTACGAGCAGTACTTC
CASSIDKRPIYEQYF
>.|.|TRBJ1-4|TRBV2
TGTGCCGGAAGCCGCGGGGGGCTCTCCAATGAAAAACTGTTTTTT
CAGSRGGLSNEKLFF
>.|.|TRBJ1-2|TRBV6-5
TGTGCCAGCAGCTCTCCGACAGTTTCCTATGGCTACACCTTC
CASSSPTVSYGYTF